The rows below give T cell receptor beta chains drawn from one sample of a study of blood T cell repertoires in COVID-19. This table comes from immunoSEQ multiplex PCR, and its TCRdb copy is limited to in-frame clones, with some not included. The repertoire has about 88,000 clones, roughly 90% of them found once; the top ten carry roughly 3%. The sequenced sample consisted of peripheral blood. The receptors here all came from a woman aged 80 or over with acute or convalescent COVID-19. CDR3s include the opening cysteine and the closing phenylalanine or tryptophan. The order of the fields is clone size, V gene, CDR3 length, J gene, D gene, CDR3 protein, CDR3 DNA. A D gene is named only where the DNA matches it firmly. Rows may omit the clone size; those that give it use once, few, many or a size class.

size: once; V: TRBV19; length: 15; J: TRBJ2-7; D: TRBD1; CDR3: CASSPSGTGKGEQYF; DNA: TGTGCCAGTAGTCCCTCCGGGACAGGGAAGGGCGAGCAGTACTTC
size: NA; V: TRBV15; length: 15; J: TRBJ1-5; D: TRBD1; CDR3: CATSRQGVFNQPQHF; DNA: TGTGCCACCAGCAGACAGGGGGTGTTCAATCAGCCCCAGCATTTT
size: NA; V: TRBV6-2/TRBV6-3; length: 14; J: TRBJ1-5; D: NA; CDR3: CASSYLSSNQPQHF; DNA: TGTGCCAGCAGTTACTTGAGTAGCAATCAGCCCCAGCATTTT
size: NA; V: TRBV25-1; length: 10; J: TRBJ2-1; D: NA; CDR3: CASVGVEQFF; DNA: TGTGCCAGCGTAGGGGTAGAGCAGTTCTTC
size: NA; V: TRBV18; length: 16; J: TRBJ1-1; D: TRBD1; CDR3: CASSPTSGTGHTEAFF; DNA: TGTGCCAGCTCTCCCACCTCCGGGACAGGGCACACTGAAGCTTTCTTT
size: NA; V: TRBV14; length: 15; J: TRBJ1-2; D: NA; CDR3: CASSQKMKSFYGYTF; DNA: TGTGCCAGCAGCCAAAAGATGAAGAGCTTCTATGGCTACACCTTC
size: few; V: TRBV15; length: 15; J: TRBJ2-1; D: NA; CDR3: CATSRETGTYNEQFF; DNA: TGTGCCACCAGCAGAGAGACAGGCACCTACAATGAGCAGTTCTTC
size: NA; V: TRBV30; length: 16; J: TRBJ2-1; D: TRBD2; CDR3: CAWSVRGGGTYNEQFF; DNA: TGTGCCTGGAGTGTACGGGGCGGGGGAACCTACAATGAGCAGTTCTTC
size: NA; V: TRBV29-1; length: 13; J: TRBJ1-5; D: TRBD1; CDR3: CSVADRDHQPQHF; DNA: TGCAGCGTTGCGGACAGGGACCACCAGCCCCAGCATTTT
size: NA; V: TRBV30; length: 16; J: TRBJ1-2; D: NA; CDR3: CAWSGLLAGSLYGYTF; DNA: TGTGCCTGGAGTGGACTTTTGGCGGGGTCCCTCTATGGCTACACCTTC
size: NA; V: TRBV19; length: 14; J: TRBJ1-2; D: TRBD1; CDR3: CASSPGTGVYGYTF; DNA: TGTGCCAGTAGTCCGGGGACAGGGGTTTATGGCTACACCTTC
size: NA; V: TRBV7-9; length: 13; J: TRBJ1-2; D: NA; CDR3: CASSLDTGYGYTF; DNA: TGTGCCAGCAGCTTAGACACGGGGTATGGCTACACCTTC
size: NA; V: TRBV5-6; length: 13; J: TRBJ1-5; D: NA; CDR3: CASSLSGVQPQHF; DNA: TGTGCCAGCAGCCTATCAGGGGTCCAGCCCCAGCATTTT
size: NA; V: TRBV19; length: 14; J: TRBJ2-7; D: TRBD2; CDR3: CASSILSGMGEQYF; DNA: TGTGCCAGTAGTATACTCAGCGGGATGGGGGAGCAGTACTTC
size: NA; V: TRBV28; length: 12; J: TRBJ1-2; D: NA; CDR3: CASRLPQYGYTF; DNA: TGTGCCAGCAGGCTACCCCAATATGGCTACACCTTC
size: NA; V: TRBV5-6; length: 12; J: TRBJ2-7; D: NA; CDR3: CASSADFYEQYF; DNA: TGTGCCAGCAGCGCGGATTTTTACGAGCAGTACTTC
size: NA; V: TRBV27; length: 17; J: TRBJ2-4; D: TRBD1; CDR3: CASPNYSRDRGKNIQYF; DNA: TGTGCCAGCCCGAACTATTCCCGGGACAGGGGGAAAAACATTCAGTACTTC
size: NA; V: TRBV10-3; length: 13; J: TRBJ2-3; D: NA; CDR3: CAISVGGSDTQYF; DNA: TGTGCCATCAGTGTGGGGGGATCAGATACGCAGTATTTT
size: NA; V: TRBV6-5; length: 15; J: TRBJ1-6; D: TRBD1; CDR3: CASRYSGGDGSPLHF; DNA: TGTGCCAGCCGTTACTCAGGGGGGGACGGATCACCCCTCCACTTT
size: NA; V: TRBV5-1; length: 15; J: TRBJ1-1; D: NA; CDR3: CASSLVGGANTEAFF; DNA: TGCGCCAGCAGCTTGGTGGGAGGAGCCAACACTGAAGCTTTCTTT
size: NA; V: TRBV5-4; length: 14; J: TRBJ1-6; D: NA; CDR3: CASSLGPGDSPLHF; DNA: TGTGCCAGCAGCTTGGGCCCGGGTGATTCACCCCTCCACTTT
size: NA; V: TRBV18; length: 11; J: TRBJ2-5; D: NA; CDR3: CASSIEETQYF; DNA: TGTGCCAGCTCAATAGAGGAGACCCAGTACTTC
size: NA; V: TRBV4-2; length: 15; J: TRBJ1-2; D: TRBD1; CDR3: CASSQDRTGGEGYTF; DNA: TGTGCCAGCAGCCAAGATCGGACAGGGGGCGAAGGCTACACCTTC
size: NA; V: TRBV6-1; length: 17; J: TRBJ2-3; D: TRBD2; CDR3: CASSESSGGFYTDTQYF; DNA: TGTGCCAGCAGTGAGTCTAGCGGGGGGTTTTACACAGATACGCAGTATTTT
size: NA; V: TRBV2; length: 14; J: TRBJ1-5; D: TRBD1; CDR3: CASSGQQGDQPQHF; DNA: TGTGCCAGCAGTGGACAACAGGGGGATCAGCCCCAGCATTTT
size: NA; V: TRBV12-5; length: 17; J: TRBJ1-1; D: TRBD1; CDR3: CASGSTLGQTSDTEAFF; DNA: TGTGCTAGTGGTTCGACCCTGGGACAGACGTCGGACACTGAAGCTTTCTTT
size: NA; V: TRBV7-2; length: 14; J: TRBJ2-3; D: NA; CDR3: CASSFGPGEGTQYF; DNA: NA
size: NA; V: TRBV6-1; length: 13; J: TRBJ1-2; D: NA; CDR3: CASSEGERSGYTF; DNA: TGTGCCAGCAGTGAAGGAGAGAGATCTGGCTACACCTTC
size: once; V: TRBV11-2; length: 13; J: TRBJ1-2; D: TRBD1; CDR3: CASRPQGAGGYTF; DNA: TGTGCCAGCAGACCACAGGGGGCGGGGGGCTACACCTTC
size: NA; V: TRBV11-2; length: 13; J: TRBJ1-1; D: NA; CDR3: CASSLNAVTEAFF; DNA: TGTGCCAGCAGCTTAAACGCAGTCACTGAAGCTTTCTTT
size: NA; V: TRBV7-3; length: 13; J: TRBJ2-7; D: NA; CDR3: CASSSYRSGEQYF; DNA: TGTGCCAGCAGCTCTTACCGGTCTGGCGAGCAGTACTTC
size: NA; V: TRBV24-1; length: 12; J: TRBJ2-2; D: NA; CDR3: CATSQGLGELFF; DNA: TGTGCCACCAGTCAGGGGCTAGGGGAGCTGTTTTTT
size: NA; V: TRBV3-1/TRBV3-2; length: 17; J: TRBJ2-7; D: TRBD2; CDR3: CASSPRPTGTSSPSVDF; DNA: TGTGCCAGCAGCCCCCGCCCAACCGGGACTAGCTCGCCCTCAGTAGACTTC
size: NA; V: TRBV3-1/TRBV3-2; length: 13; J: TRBJ2-5; D: NA; CDR3: CAILGTNQETQYF; DNA: TGTGCCATCTTAGGGACAAACCAAGAGACCCAGTACTTC
size: NA; V: TRBV5-1; length: 15; J: TRBJ1-6; D: TRBD1; CDR3: CASSGGTGLTSPLHF; DNA: TGCGCCAGCAGCGGGGGGACAGGGTTGACTTCACCCCTCCACTTT
size: once; V: TRBV28; length: 15; J: TRBJ2-5; D: NA; CDR3: CASSSMDSRGETQYF; DNA: TGTGCCAGCAGTTCCATGGACAGTCGAGGGGAGACCCAGTACTTC
size: NA; V: TRBV4-3; length: 20; J: TRBJ1-6; D: NA; CDR3: CASSQALSLGGMANNSPLHF; DNA: TGCGCCAGCAGCCAAGCATTATCTCTCGGGGGAATGGCGAACAATTCACCCCTCCACTTT
size: once; V: TRBV18; length: 15; J: TRBJ2-1; D: TRBD2; CDR3: CASSSSGSSYNEQFF; DNA: TGTGCCAGCTCTTCTAGCGGGAGCTCCTACAATGAGCAGTTCTTC
size: NA; V: TRBV7-3; length: 14; J: TRBJ2-2; D: NA; CDR3: CASSTDTNTGELFF; DNA: TGTGCCAGCAGCACAGACACGAACACCGGGGAGCTGTTTTTT
size: once; V: TRBV30; length: 12; J: TRBJ2-7; D: NA; CDR3: CACTKGVYEQYF; DNA: TGTGCCTGCACTAAAGGGGTTTACGAGCAGTACTTC
size: NA; V: TRBV23-1; length: 16; J: TRBJ1-2; D: TRBD1; CDR3: CASSQFMGQGFYGYTF; DNA: TGCGCCAGCAGTCAATTCATGGGACAGGGCTTCTATGGCTACACCTTC
size: NA; V: TRBV6-4; length: 15; J: TRBJ2-2; D: TRBD2; CDR3: CASSEGGLATGELFF; DNA: TGTGCCAGCAGTGAGGGGGGGTTGGCCACCGGGGAGCTGTTTTTT